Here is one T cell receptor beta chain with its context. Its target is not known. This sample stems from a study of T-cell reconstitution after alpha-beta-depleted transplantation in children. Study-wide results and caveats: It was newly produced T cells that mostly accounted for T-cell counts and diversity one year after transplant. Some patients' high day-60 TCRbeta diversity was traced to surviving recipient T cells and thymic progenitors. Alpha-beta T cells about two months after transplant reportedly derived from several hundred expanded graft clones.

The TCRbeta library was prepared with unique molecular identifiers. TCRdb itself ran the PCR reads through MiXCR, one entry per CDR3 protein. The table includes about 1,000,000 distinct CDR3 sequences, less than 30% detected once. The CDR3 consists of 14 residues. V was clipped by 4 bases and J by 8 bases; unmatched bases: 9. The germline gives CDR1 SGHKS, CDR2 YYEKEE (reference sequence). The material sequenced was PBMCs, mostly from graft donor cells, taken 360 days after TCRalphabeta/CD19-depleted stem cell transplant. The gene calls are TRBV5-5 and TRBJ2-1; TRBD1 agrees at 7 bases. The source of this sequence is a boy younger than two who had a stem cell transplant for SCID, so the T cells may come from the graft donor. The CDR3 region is CASSRATGNHEQFF. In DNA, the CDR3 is TGTGCCAGCAGCCGAGCGACAGGGAACCATGAGCAGTTCTTC.